A selection of T cell receptor beta chains follows, all from one sample in a study of regulatory T cells in long-lasting Graves disease. A single record per CDR3 protein comes from TCRdb applying MiXCR to the multiplex PCR reads. The table has approximately 470,000 distinct CDR3 sequences, about 20% seen once; the top ten hold 7.8%. The sequenced sample was peripheral blood mononuclear cells (PBMCs), obtained when the disease was refractory, from a patient treated with antithyroid drugs. The origin of the receptors is a female donor with Graves disease. The CDR3 runs from the conserved cysteine through the conserved F or W. The order of the fields is CDR3 DNA, CDR3 protein, clone size, J gene, V gene, D gene. A D gene is named only where the DNA matches it firmly. Only part of the rows carry a size: once, few, many, or a class if the clone is expanded.

TGTGCCAGCAGCTCCCTCGGAGGTGCTAGCGGGAGATTTGAGCAGTACTTC | CASSSLGGASGRFEQYF | NA | TRBJ2-7 | TRBV5-6 | TRBD2
TGCGCCAGCCAACCGGGCAGACACACCGGGGAGCTGTTTTTT | CASQPGRHTGELFF | many | TRBJ2-2 | TRBV5-1 | NA
TGTGCCAGCAGTTACTTCCTTTTGAGCGGGAGGGCCTTAGGTGAGCAGTTCTTC | CASSYFLLSGRALGEQFF | NA | TRBJ2-1 | TRBV6-5 | TRBD2
TGTGCCAGCAGCTTAGTACCGGGCGGCACTGAAGCTTTCTTT | CASSLVPGGTEAFF | many | TRBJ1-1 | TRBV7-2 | NA
TGTGCTAGCAGCTTAGACAGCAGGGGCCACGAGCAGTACTTC | CASSLDSRGHEQYF | few | TRBJ2-7 | TRBV7-7 | NA
TGTGCCAGCAGGGGACCCCGGTTGGGAGTCAACGAGCAGTACTTC | CASRGPRLGVNEQYF | NA | TRBJ2-7 | TRBV6-1 | NA
TGTGCCACCAGACCCCTTGAAGCAGGTGTCTACGAGCAGTACTTC | CATRPLEAGVYEQYF | few | TRBJ2-7 | TRBV15 | NA
TGTGCCAGCAGTTTTGTCCCGGGACTAGCGGGAGTACTCTACAATGAGCAGTTCTTC | CASSFVPGLAGVLYNEQFF | many | TRBJ2-1 | TRBV27 | TRBD2
TGTGCCAGCAGCGTAGGTGCAGGGGGCTCTGGGGCCAACGTCCTGACTTTC | CASSVGAGGSGANVLTF | few | TRBJ2-6 | TRBV9 | TRBD1
TGCAGTGGGGACAGGGTGAACAATAATTCACCCCTCCACTTT | CSGDRVNNNSPLHF | many | TRBJ1-6 | TRBV20-1 | TRBD1
TGTGCCAGCAGTTGGTGGCCTGGGACTAGCGGGATAGTCATGGGCTCCTACGAGCAGTACTTC | CASSWWPGTSGIVMGSYEQYF | many | TRBJ2-7 | TRBV28 | TRBD2
TGCGCCAGCAGCTTGAAAAGTAACTACGAGCAGTACTTC | CASSLKSNYEQYF | few | TRBJ2-7 | TRBV5-1 | NA
TGTGCCATCAGTCGACAGGGAGTTGGCTACACCTTC | CAISRQGVGYTF | many | TRBJ1-2 | TRBV10-3 | TRBD1
TGTGCCAGCAGTCCTCGCCAGGGCCCCTACAATGAGCAGTTCTTC | CASSPRQGPYNEQFF | NA | TRBJ2-1 | TRBV12-3/TRBV12-4 | NA
TGTGCCAGCAGCTTAGGGCGGGGCTCCACCGGGGAGCTGTTTTTT | CASSLGRGSTGELFF | few | TRBJ2-2 | TRBV7-9 | NA
TGTGCCAGCAGTTTAACAGGGAGGGGATACGAGCAGTACTTC | CASSLTGRGYEQYF | many | TRBJ2-7 | TRBV28 | NA
TGTGCCAGCAGTTACGCCTGGAACACCGGGGAGCTGTTTTTT | CASSYAWNTGELFF | NA | TRBJ2-2 | TRBV6-5 | NA
TGTGCCAGCAGCCCCCGAGGAGCGGGGAACACTGAAGCTTTCTTT | CASSPRGAGNTEAFF | many | TRBJ1-1 | TRBV2 | NA
TGTGCCAGCAACCTAGGACAGGGTTACGAGCAGTACTTC | CASNLGQGYEQYF | many | TRBJ2-7 | TRBV2 | TRBD1
TGCGCCAGCAGCTTAGCACACGGCAGTAAGGATGGCTACACCTTC | CASSLAHGSKDGYTF | many | TRBJ1-2 | TRBV5-1 | NA
TGCAGTGCTAGGGCCAGTCAGAGGGCCTATGGCTACACCTTC | CSARASQRAYGYTF | NA | TRBJ1-2 | TRBV20-1 | NA
TGTGCCAGCTCACGGGAATCGGGAGCTACCTACGAGCAGTACTTC | CASSRESGATYEQYF | NA | TRBJ2-7 | TRBV18 | NA
TGTGCCAGCAGTTGGGGACTAGCGCACCCCTACGAGCAGTACTTC | CASSWGLAHPYEQYF | many | TRBJ2-7 | TRBV28 | TRBD2
TGTGCCAGTAAAGGGGCAGGGGGCGCGTCCACTGAAGCTTTCTTT | CASKGAGGASTEAFF | NA | TRBJ1-1 | TRBV19 | TRBD1
TGTGCCAGCATCAGACTCGGGGGGGAACAAGAGACCCAGTACTTC | CASIRLGGEQETQYF | many | TRBJ2-5 | TRBV6-2/TRBV6-3 | TRBD2
TGTGCCAGCAGCCTCGGACAGGGCTCCCACGAGCAGTACTTC | CASSLGQGSHEQYF | many | TRBJ2-7 | TRBV28 | TRBD1
TGTGCCACCAGCGGTCGACAGCCTGGAGAGACCCAGTACTTC | CATSGRQPGETQYF | NA | TRBJ2-5 | TRBV15 | NA
TGTGCCAGCAGTATACTAGCGGGAGCGTACGAGCAGTACTTC | CASSILAGAYEQYF | many | TRBJ2-7 | TRBV28 | TRBD2
TGTGCCAGCAGCTTACTAGGGACAGCGAACACAGATACGCAGTATTTT | CASSLLGTANTDTQYF | NA | TRBJ2-3 | TRBV11-2 | TRBD1
TGCAGCGTTGAAAACAGGTTAACGGGCGGCTACACCTTC | CSVENRLTGGYTF | many | TRBJ1-2 | TRBV29-1 | NA
TGTGCCAGCAGTTCGGCAGGGGGGAATCAGCCCCAGCATTTT | CASSSAGGNQPQHF | many | TRBJ1-5 | TRBV12-3/TRBV12-4 | TRBD1
TGTGCCAGCAGCCTCGGAGGGAGGGACCAAGAGACCCAGTACTTC | CASSLGGRDQETQYF | few | TRBJ2-5 | TRBV9 | TRBD2
TGTGCCAGCAGCTTAGACTACACAGATACGCAGTATTTT | CASSLDYTDTQYF | NA | TRBJ2-3 | TRBV7-2 | NA
TGTGCCAGCAGCTTACCGGGACGTTCAAACCTTGAAGCTTTCTTT | CASSLPGRSNLEAFF | few | TRBJ1-1 | TRBV5-5 | NA
TGTGCCAGCAGTTTATACCGGGGGGATACGCAGTATTTT | CASSLYRGDTQYF | few | TRBJ2-3 | TRBV28 | NA
TGTGCCAGCAGTGAATATGGGGGAAGCTCCTATAATTCACCCCTCCACTTT | CASSEYGGSSYNSPLHF | many | TRBJ1-6 | TRBV2 | NA